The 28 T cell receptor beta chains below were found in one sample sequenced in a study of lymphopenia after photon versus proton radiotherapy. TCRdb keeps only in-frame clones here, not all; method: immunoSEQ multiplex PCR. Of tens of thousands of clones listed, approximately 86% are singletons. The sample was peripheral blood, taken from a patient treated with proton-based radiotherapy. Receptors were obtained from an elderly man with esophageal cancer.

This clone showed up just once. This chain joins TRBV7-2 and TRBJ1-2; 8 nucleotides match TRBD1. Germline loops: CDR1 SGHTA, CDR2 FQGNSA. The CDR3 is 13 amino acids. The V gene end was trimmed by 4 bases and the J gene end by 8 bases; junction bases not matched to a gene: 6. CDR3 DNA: TGTGCCAGCAGCTCAAGACAGGGGTCGGGCTACACCTTC. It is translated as CASSSRQGSGYTF.

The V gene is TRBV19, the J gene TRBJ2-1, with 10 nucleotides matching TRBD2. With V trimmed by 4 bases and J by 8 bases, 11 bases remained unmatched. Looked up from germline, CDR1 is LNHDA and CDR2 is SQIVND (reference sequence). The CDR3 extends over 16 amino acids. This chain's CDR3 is CASSNGVSGGFDEQFF. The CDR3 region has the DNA TGTGCCAGTAGTAATGGGGTTAGCGGGGGGTTTGATGAGCAGTTCTTC.

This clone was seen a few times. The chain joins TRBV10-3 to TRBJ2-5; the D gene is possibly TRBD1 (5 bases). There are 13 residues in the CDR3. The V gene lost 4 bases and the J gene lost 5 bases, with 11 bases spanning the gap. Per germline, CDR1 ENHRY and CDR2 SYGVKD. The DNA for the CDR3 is TGTGCCATCAGTGCCTCCCCAGGGGAGACCCAGTACTTC. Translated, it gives CAISASPGETQYF.

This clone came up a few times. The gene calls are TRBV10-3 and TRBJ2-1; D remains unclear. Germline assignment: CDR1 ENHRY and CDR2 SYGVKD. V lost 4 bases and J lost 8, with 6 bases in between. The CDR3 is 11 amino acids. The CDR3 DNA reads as TGTGCCATCAGTGCTATGGATGAGCAGTTCTTC. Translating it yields CAISAMDEQFF.

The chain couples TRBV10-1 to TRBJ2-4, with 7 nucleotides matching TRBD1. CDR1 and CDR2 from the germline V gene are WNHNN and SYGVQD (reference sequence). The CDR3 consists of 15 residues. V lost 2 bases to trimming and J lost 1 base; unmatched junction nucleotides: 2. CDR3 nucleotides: TGCGCCAGCAGTGAGGGGACAGCGGCCAAAAACATTCAGTACTTC. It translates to CASSEGTAAKNIQYF.

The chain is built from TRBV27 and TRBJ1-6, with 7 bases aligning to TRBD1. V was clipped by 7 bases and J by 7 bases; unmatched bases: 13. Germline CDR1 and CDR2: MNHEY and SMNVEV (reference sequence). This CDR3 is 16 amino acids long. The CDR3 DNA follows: TGTGCCAGCACTTCGTGGTTCAGGGGGTTCAATTCACCCCTCCACTTT. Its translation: CASTSWFRGFNSPLHF.

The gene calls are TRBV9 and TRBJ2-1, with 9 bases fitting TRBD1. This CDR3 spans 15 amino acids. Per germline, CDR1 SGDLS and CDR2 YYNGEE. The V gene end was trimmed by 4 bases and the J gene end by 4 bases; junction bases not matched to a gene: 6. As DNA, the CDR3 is TGTGCCAGCAGCTTGGGACAGGGCATTTACAATGAGCAGTTCTTC. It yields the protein CASSLGQGIYNEQFF. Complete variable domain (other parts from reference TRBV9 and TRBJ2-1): DSGVTQTPKHLITATGQRVTLRCSPRSGDLSVYWYQQSLDQGLQFLIQYYNGEERAKGNILERFSAQQFPDLHSELNLSSLELGDSALYFCASSLGQGIYNEQFFGPGTRLTVL.

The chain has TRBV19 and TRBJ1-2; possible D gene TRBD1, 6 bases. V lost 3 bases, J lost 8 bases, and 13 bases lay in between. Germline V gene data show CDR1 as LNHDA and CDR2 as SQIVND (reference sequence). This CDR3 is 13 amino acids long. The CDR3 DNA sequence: TGTGCCAGTAGTATGGGACAATTCGACGGCTACACCTTC. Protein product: CASSMGQFDGYTF.

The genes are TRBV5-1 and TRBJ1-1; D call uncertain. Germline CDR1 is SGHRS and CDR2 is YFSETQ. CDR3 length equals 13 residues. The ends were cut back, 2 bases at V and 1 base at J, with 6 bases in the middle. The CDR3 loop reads CASSFGENTEAFF. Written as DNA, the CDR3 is TGCGCCAGCAGCTTTGGGGAGAACACTGAAGCTTTCTTT.

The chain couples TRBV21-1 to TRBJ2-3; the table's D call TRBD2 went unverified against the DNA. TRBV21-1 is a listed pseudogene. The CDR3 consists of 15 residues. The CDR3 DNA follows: TGTGCCAGCAATCATACGGGGGAAAGTGCGGATACGCAGTATTTT. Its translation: CASNHTGESADTQYF.

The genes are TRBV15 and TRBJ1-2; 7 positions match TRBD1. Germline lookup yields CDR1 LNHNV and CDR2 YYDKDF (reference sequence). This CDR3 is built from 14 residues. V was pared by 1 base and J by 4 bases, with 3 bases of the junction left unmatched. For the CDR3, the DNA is TGTGCCACCAGCAGAGTGGGGACAGCCTATGGCTACACCTTC. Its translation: CATSRVGTAYGYTF.

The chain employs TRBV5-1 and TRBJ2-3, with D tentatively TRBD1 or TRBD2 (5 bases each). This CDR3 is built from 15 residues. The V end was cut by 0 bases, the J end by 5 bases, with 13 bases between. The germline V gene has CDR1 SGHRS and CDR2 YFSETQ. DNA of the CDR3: TGCGCCAGCAGCTTGGGGGGCCGAGGGATAGATACGCAGTATTTT. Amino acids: CASSLGGRGIDTQYF.

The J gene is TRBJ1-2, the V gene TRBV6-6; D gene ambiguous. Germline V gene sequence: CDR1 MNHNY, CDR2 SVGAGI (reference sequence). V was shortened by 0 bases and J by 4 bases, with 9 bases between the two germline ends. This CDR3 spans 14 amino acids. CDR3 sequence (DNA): TGTGCCAGCAGTTACTCGGCAGCGTCCTATGGCTACACCTTC. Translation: CASSYSAASYGYTF.

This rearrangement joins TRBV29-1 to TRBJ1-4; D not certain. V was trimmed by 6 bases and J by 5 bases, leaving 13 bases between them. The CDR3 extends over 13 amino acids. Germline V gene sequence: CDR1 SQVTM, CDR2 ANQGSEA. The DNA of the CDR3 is TGCAGCGTCCGGACGGGCCAAAATGAAAAACTGTTTTTT. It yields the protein CSVRTGQNEKLFF.

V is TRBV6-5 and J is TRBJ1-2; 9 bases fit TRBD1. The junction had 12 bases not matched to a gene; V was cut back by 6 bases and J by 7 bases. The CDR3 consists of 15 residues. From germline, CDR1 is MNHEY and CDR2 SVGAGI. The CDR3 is CASRSGTGLLGGYTF. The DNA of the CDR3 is TGTGCCAGCAGGTCCGGGACAGGGTTACTGGGTGGCTACACCTTC.

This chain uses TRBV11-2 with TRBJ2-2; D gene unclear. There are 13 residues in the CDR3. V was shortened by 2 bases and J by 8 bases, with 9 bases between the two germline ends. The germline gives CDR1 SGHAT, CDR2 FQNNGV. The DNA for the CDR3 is TGTGCCAGCAGCTTAATGGGCGGAGGGGAGCTGTTTTTT. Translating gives CASSLMGGGELFF.

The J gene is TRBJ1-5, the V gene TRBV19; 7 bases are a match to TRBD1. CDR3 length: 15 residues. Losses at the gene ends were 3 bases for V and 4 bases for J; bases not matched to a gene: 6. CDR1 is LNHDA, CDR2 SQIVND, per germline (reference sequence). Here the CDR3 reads CASSIVSGGNQPQHF. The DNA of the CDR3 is TGTGCCAGTAGTATCGTGTCAGGGGGTAATCAGCCCCAGCATTTT.

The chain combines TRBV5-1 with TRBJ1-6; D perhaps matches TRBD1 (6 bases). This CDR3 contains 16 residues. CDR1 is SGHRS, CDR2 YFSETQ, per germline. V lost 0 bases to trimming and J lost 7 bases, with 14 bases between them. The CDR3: CASSLGLGQINSPLHF. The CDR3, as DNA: TGCGCCAGCAGCTTGGGCCTAGGACAGATAAATTCACCCCTCCACTTT.

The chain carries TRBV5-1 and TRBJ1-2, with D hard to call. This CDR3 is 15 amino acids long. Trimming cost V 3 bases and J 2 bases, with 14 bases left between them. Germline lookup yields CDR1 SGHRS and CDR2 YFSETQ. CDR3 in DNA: TGCGCCAGCAGCTCCCAAATAGGTGCAAACTATGGCTACACCTTC. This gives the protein CASSSQIGANYGYTF.

In DNA form, the CDR3 reads TGCGCCAGCAGCCAAGTACTCCGGGACAGAGATTACGAGCAGTACTTC. This encodes CASSQVLRDRDYEQYF. The V call is TRBV4-1, the J call TRBJ2-7; TRBD1 matches 7 bases. This CDR3 contains 16 residues. V lost 1 base to trimming and J lost 4 bases; unmatched junction nucleotides: 10. From germline, CDR1 is MGHRA and CDR2 YSYEKL.

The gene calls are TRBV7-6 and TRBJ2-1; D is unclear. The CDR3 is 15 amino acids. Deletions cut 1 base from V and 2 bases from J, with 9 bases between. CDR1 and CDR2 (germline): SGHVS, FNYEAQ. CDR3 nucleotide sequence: TGTGCCAGCAGCTTAGACTTGGGTGCCTACAATGAGCAGTTCTTC. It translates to CASSLDLGAYNEQFF.

The CDR3 region has the DNA TGCGCCAGCAGCTACAGCGACGAGCAGTACTTC. It translates to CASSYSDEQYF. V usage is TRBV5-1 and J usage is TRBJ2-7; no firm D call. CDR1 and CDR2 (germline): SGHRS, YFSETQ. Trimming removed 3 bases from V and 5 bases from J, with 6 bases in between. This CDR3 has 11 amino acids.

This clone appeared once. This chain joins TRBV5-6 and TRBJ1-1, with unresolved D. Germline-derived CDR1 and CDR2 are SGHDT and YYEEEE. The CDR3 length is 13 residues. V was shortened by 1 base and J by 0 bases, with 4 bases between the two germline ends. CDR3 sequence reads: CASSLILNTEAFF. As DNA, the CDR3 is TGTGCCAGCAGCTTGATCTTGAACACTGAAGCTTTCTTT.

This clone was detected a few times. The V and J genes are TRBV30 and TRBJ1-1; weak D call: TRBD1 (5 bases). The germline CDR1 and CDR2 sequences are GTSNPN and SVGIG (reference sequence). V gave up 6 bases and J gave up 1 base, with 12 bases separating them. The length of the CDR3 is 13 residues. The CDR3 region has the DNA TGTGCCTGCCGGGCGGGGCCGAACACTGAAGCTTTCTTT. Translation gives CACRAGPNTEAFF.

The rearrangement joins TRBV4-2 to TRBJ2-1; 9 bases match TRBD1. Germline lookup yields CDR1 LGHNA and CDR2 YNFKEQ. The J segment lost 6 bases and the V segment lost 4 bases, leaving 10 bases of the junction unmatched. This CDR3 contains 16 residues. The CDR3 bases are TGTGCCAGCAGCCCTTCACCGGGACAGGGAGTCAATGAGCAGTTCTTC. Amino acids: CASSPSPGQGVNEQFF.

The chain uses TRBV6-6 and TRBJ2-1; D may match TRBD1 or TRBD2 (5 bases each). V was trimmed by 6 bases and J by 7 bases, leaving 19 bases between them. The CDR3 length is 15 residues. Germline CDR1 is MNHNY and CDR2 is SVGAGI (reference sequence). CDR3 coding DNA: TGTGCCAGCAGGTATATCGGGACCCCACTAAATGAGCAGTTCTTC. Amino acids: CASRYIGTPLNEQFF.

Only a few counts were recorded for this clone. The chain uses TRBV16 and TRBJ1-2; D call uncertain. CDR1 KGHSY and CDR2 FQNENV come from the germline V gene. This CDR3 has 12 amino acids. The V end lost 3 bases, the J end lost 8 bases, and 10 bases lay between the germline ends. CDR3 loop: CASSHRMGGYTF. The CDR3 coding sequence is TGTGCCAGCAGCCACCGAATGGGAGGCTACACCTTC.

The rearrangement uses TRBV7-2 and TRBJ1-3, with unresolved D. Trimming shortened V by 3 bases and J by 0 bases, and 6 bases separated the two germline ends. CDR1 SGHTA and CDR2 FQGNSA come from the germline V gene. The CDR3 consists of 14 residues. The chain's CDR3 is CASSFTSSGNTIYF. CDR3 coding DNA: TGTGCCAGCAGCTTCACAAGCTCTGGAAACACCATATATTTT.